This T cell receptor beta chain was captured in a study of CD8 T cells in Susac syndrome (dated by TCRdb to between 2018 and 2021). Notes on the research overall: Of the Susac syndrome patients who were sequenced, roughly 6 had clinically active disease and 8 or 9 were in clinical remission. The study used repertoire sequencing to test whether antigen drove CD8+ T cell activation and differentiation in Susac syndrome. Susac syndrome patients were therapy-naive, on corticosteroids (some also receiving IVIg), or on IVIg alone at blood withdrawal.

General study outcomes and caveats: The study acknowledged that relatively few individuals were included in the TCR sequencing and HLA analysis. The CD4+ T cell repertoire of patients with Susac syndrome showed no detectable clonal expansion.

On this clonotype itself: Its antigen is currently not known. The record has no base qualities; no much larger clone is one base away.

RNA was extracted using the RNeasy kit, and roughly 0.5 to 1 microgram was reverse transcribed with random hexamers. TCR beta CDR3 regions were amplified with the immunoSEQ multiplex PCR assay covering 54 Vbeta and 13 Jbeta segments. PCR amplification bias was corrected by using a synthetic template baseline for primer optimization and computational correction. As for how the authors treated the data: Reads were annotated to V, D and J genes according to IMGT and were analyzed with immunoSEQ Analyzer, with only productive sequences retained. To calculate clonality, Shannon entropy was normalized by log2 of the number of productive unique sequences and then subtracted from one. For each patient and control, public and private clones were evaluated among the 100 most prevalent clones. Susac-specific clones were defined as absent from healthy and MS cohorts, around 970 published viral clones and other ImmuneACCESS disease sequences. TCRdb passed the public sequencing reads through fastp at Q25 and MiXCR, retaining productive beta sequences. Each CDR3 protein gets just one entry, which takes the most common genes and DNA from the rows behind it. The V and J calls were not made by the authors but by TCRdb's processing. The sample contains 140,000 or so distinct CDR3 sequences, nearly 97% of them found a single time. Approximately 0.08% of the sample is in the top ten clones.

High-throughput TCR beta sequencing profiled peripheral blood CD8+ and CD4+ T cells from healthy donors, Susac syndrome patients and multiple sclerosis patients. The Susac syndrome patients fulfilled recently defined diagnostic criteria for definite or probable disease. Bulk CD8+ and CD4+ T cells were purified magnetically by negative isolation, whereas CD8+ TEMRA cells were enriched by FACS. Blood was drawn into EDTA tubes, processed within 24 hours, and PBMCs were isolated by density gradient centrifugation. PBMCs intended for TCR sequencing were cryopreserved in liquid nitrogen and thawed later in a water bath at 37 degrees C. Purity of sorted or isolated CD4+, CD8+ and CD8+ TEMRA cells was at least 90%. Sequencing used CD4+ T cells from PBMCs. This TCR came from a human donor with Susac syndrome.

For the CDR3, the sequence is CASSQDETGAAKNIQYF. The base sequence is TGCGCCAGCAGCCAAGACGAGACAGGGGCAGCCAAAAACATTCAGTACTTC. Recombination joined TRBV4-1 with TRBJ2-4; 8 of the junction bases match TRBD1. CDR1 is given as MGHRA and CDR2 as YSYEKL, both from the germline V gene. The CDR3, from cysteine to phenylalanine, totals 17 residues. Just CDR3 DNA is preserved here, 51 bases in frame from base 1. After removal of 0 bases from V and 0 bases from J, the junction retains 4 bases not matched to a gene.